A selection of T cell receptor beta chains follows, all from one sample in a study of blood T cells in healthy people across ages. Via MiXCR, TCRdb re-called the 5' RACE reads, giving one row per CDR3 protein. The table shows 800,000 to 950,000 distinct CDR3 sequences, with under 40% occurring only once. The sequencing input was blood. These receptors were obtained from a young man in good health. Each CDR3 is given with its conserved first and last residue. The D gene is left open where the match is weak. The size entry is marked missing in some rows and otherwise reads once, few, many or a size class.

clone_size: many
d_call: TRBD1
v_call: TRBV28
j_call: TRBJ2-3
cdr3_length: 13
cdr3_aa: CASSQTGEDTQYF
cdr3_nt: TGTGCCAGCAGTCAGACAGGGGAGGATACGCAGTATTTT

clone_size: few
d_call: TRBD2
v_call: TRBV12-3/TRBV12-4
j_call: TRBJ2-3
cdr3_length: 16
cdr3_aa: CASSLLAGGRRSPQYF
cdr3_nt: TGTGCCAGCAGTTTATTGGCGGGGGGCCGACGTAGTCCGCAGTATTTT

clone_size: few
d_call: TRBD1
v_call: TRBV7-9
j_call: TRBJ2-7
cdr3_length: 16
cdr3_aa: CASSLTDRGLGYEQYF
cdr3_nt: TGTGCCAGCAGCCTAACTGACAGGGGTTTAGGGTACGAGCAGTACTTC

clone_size: -
d_call: -
v_call: TRBV2
j_call: TRBJ2-1
cdr3_length: 10
cdr3_aa: CASRQNEAFF
cdr3_nt: TGTGCCAGCAGACAGAACGAGGCGTTCTTC

clone_size: -
d_call: -
v_call: TRBV6-4
j_call: TRBJ2-3
cdr3_length: 13
cdr3_aa: CASRRTLADTQYF
cdr3_nt: TGTGCCAGCCGGCGGACTTTGGCAGATACGCAGTATTTT

clone_size: -
d_call: -
v_call: TRBV27
j_call: TRBJ2-7
cdr3_length: 12
cdr3_aa: CASSLPDDEQYF
cdr3_nt: TGTGCCAGCAGTCTCCCGGACGACGAGCAGTACTTC

clone_size: few
d_call: TRBD2
v_call: TRBV5-1
j_call: TRBJ2-2
cdr3_length: 16
cdr3_aa: CASSLTSGGSPGELFF
cdr3_nt: TGCGCCAGTAGCCTAACTAGCGGGGGCTCCCCCGGGGAGCTGTTTTTT

clone_size: -
d_call: -
v_call: TRBV6-5
j_call: TRBJ2-7
cdr3_length: 15
cdr3_aa: CASSPQAEGGREQYF
cdr3_nt: TGTGCCAGCAGTCCCCAGGCGGAGGGGGGGCGCGAGCAGTACTTC

clone_size: -
d_call: -
v_call: TRBV4-2
j_call: TRBJ1-2
cdr3_length: 17
cdr3_aa: CASRRGEDGDLDYGYTF
cdr3_nt: TGTGCCAGCAGACGGGGGGAGGACGGAGATCTAGACTATGGCTACACCTTC

clone_size: few
d_call: -
v_call: TRBV7-2
j_call: TRBJ1-5
cdr3_length: 14
cdr3_aa: CASSLTGGDQPQHF
cdr3_nt: TGTGCCAGCAGTTTAACAGGAGGGGATCAGCCCCAGCATTTT

clone_size: many
d_call: -
v_call: TRBV20-1
j_call: TRBJ1-2
cdr3_length: 13
cdr3_aa: CSAPEGRGKGYTF
cdr3_nt: TGCAGTGCTCCAGAGGGACGGGGAAAGGGCTACACCTTC

clone_size: -
d_call: -
v_call: TRBV5-1
j_call: TRBJ1-2
cdr3_length: 14
cdr3_aa: CASSFGQGYFGYTF
cdr3_nt: TGCGCCAGCAGCTTCGGGCAGGGCTATTTTGGCTACACCTTC

clone_size: -
d_call: TRBD1
v_call: TRBV20-1
j_call: TRBJ1-1
cdr3_length: 13
cdr3_aa: CSAPRTGGTEAFF
cdr3_nt: TGCAGTGCTCCGCGGACAGGGGGGACTGAAGCTTTCTTT

clone_size: -
d_call: TRBD1
v_call: TRBV24-1
j_call: TRBJ2-7
cdr3_length: 16
cdr3_aa: CATSDLRTGGLYEQYF
cdr3_nt: TGTGCCACCAGTGATTTAAGGACAGGGGGCCTCTACGAGCAGTACTTC

clone_size: -
d_call: -
v_call: TRBV7-8
j_call: TRBJ2-2
cdr3_length: 17
cdr3_aa: CASSLASLIGYTGELFF
cdr3_nt: TGTGCCAGCAGCTTAGCCTCCCTGATAGGGTACACCGGGGAGCTGTTTTTT

clone_size: few
d_call: -
v_call: TRBV29-1
j_call: TRBJ2-1
cdr3_length: 12
cdr3_aa: CSVEMQGLEQFF
cdr3_nt: TGCAGCGTTGAAATGCAGGGTTTGGAGCAGTTCTTC

clone_size: many
d_call: -
v_call: TRBV10-3
j_call: TRBJ1-2
cdr3_length: 14
cdr3_aa: CAISEELTGSGYTF
cdr3_nt: TGTGCCATCAGTGAGGAGTTGACGGGCTCTGGCTACACCTTC

clone_size: -
d_call: -
v_call: TRBV9
j_call: TRBJ2-1
cdr3_length: 13
cdr3_aa: CASSGRSRNEQFF
cdr3_nt: TGTGCCAGCAGCGGCAGGTCACGCAATGAGCAGTTCTTC

clone_size: -
d_call: TRBD2
v_call: TRBV20-1
j_call: TRBJ2-1
cdr3_length: 16
cdr3_aa: CSAREWRGGVYNEQFF
cdr3_nt: TGCAGTGCTAGAGAATGGCGGGGGGGTGTGTACAATGAGCAGTTCTTC

clone_size: -
d_call: TRBD1
v_call: TRBV9
j_call: TRBJ1-6
cdr3_length: 15
cdr3_aa: CASSAGTGSGSPLHF
cdr3_nt: TGTGCCAGCAGCGCCGGGACAGGGAGTGGGTCACCCCTCCACTTT

clone_size: few
d_call: TRBD2
v_call: TRBV20-1
j_call: TRBJ2-7
cdr3_length: 15
cdr3_aa: CSARDPGGSAYEQYF
cdr3_nt: TGCAGTGCTAGAGACCCCGGGGGGAGCGCCTACGAGCAGTACTTC

clone_size: few
d_call: -
v_call: TRBV20-1
j_call: TRBJ1-4
cdr3_length: 15
cdr3_aa: CSAREKGRVTEKLFF
cdr3_nt: TGCAGTGCTAGAGAGAAGGGGCGCGTTACTGAAAAACTGTTTTTT

clone_size: few
d_call: TRBD1
v_call: TRBV27
j_call: TRBJ1-2
cdr3_length: 16
cdr3_aa: CASRVRGTGANYGYTF
cdr3_nt: TGTGCCAGCCGAGTCAGGGGGACAGGAGCGAACTATGGCTACACCTTC

clone_size: -
d_call: -
v_call: TRBV6-2/TRBV6-3
j_call: TRBJ2-3
cdr3_length: 12
cdr3_aa: CASNRATDTQYF
cdr3_nt: TGTGCCAGCAATAGGGCGACAGATACGCAGTATTTT

clone_size: -
d_call: TRBD1
v_call: TRBV10-3
j_call: TRBJ1-5
cdr3_length: 15
cdr3_aa: CAISAGQGAYQPQHF
cdr3_nt: TGTGCCATCAGTGCTGGACAGGGGGCCTATCAGCCCCAGCATTTT

clone_size: -
d_call: TRBD2
v_call: TRBV4-1
j_call: TRBJ2-7
cdr3_length: 15
cdr3_aa: CASSLIAGIDNEQYF
cdr3_nt: TGCGCCAGCAGCCTAATAGCGGGCATCGACAATGAGCAGTACTTC

clone_size: -
d_call: -
v_call: TRBV9
j_call: TRBJ1-6
cdr3_length: 17
cdr3_aa: CASSVEAGESYNSPLHF
cdr3_nt: TGTGCCAGCAGCGTAGAAGCTGGTGAATCCTATAATTCACCCCTCCACTTT

clone_size: few
d_call: -
v_call: TRBV28
j_call: TRBJ2-7
cdr3_length: 15
cdr3_aa: CASSPPADGKFEQYF
cdr3_nt: TGTGCCAGCAGTCCCCCAGCGGACGGGAAGTTTGAGCAGTACTTC